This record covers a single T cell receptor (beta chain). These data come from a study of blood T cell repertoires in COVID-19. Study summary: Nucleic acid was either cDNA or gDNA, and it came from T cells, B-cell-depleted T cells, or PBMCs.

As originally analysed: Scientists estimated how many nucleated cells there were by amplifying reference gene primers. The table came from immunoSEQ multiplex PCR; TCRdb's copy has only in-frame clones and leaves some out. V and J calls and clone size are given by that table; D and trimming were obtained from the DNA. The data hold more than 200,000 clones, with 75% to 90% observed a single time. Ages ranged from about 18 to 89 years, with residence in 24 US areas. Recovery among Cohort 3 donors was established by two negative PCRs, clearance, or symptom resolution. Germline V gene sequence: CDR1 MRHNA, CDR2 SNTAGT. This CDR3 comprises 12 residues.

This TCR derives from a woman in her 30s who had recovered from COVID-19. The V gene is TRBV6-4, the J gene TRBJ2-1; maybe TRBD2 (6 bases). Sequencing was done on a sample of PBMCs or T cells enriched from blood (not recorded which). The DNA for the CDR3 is TGTCACCCCCTAGCGCCCTACAATGAGCAGTTCTTC. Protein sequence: CHPLAPYNEQFF.